A single sample gave rise to the 15 T cell receptor beta chains below, sequenced in a study of blood T cell repertoires in COVID-19 (dated by TCRdb to 2018 to 2021). Library preparation employed the immunoSEQ multiplex PCR assay. In TCRdb, the immuneACCESS table is reduced to in-frame sequences with V and J assigned. These tables do not hold every clone; where another copy was compared, an unresolved V gene accounts for under half, and the others remain unexplained. The sample table records 250,000 or so clones; 84% of these occur just once. The top ten clones comprise approximately 1.4% of the sample. The sequencing input was peripheral blood. The source is a woman aged 40 to 50 who had recovered from COVID-19.

This chain links TRBV28 with TRBJ2-3, with TRBD2 matching 8 bases. This CDR3 is built from 13 residues. V shed 5 bases and J 10 bases; nucleotides not matched to a gene: 8. Germline V gene lookup returns CDR1 MDHEN and CDR2 SYDVKM. DNA of the CDR3: TGTGCCAGCAGTCTCGGGGGGGACGATGCGCAGTATTTT. It specifies CASSLGGDDAQYF.

The J gene is TRBJ1-2, the V gene TRBV6-6, with a tentative D call TRBD1 (6 bases). Germline values: CDR1 MNHNY, CDR2 SVGAGI (reference sequence). Trimming shortened V by 2 bases and J by 3 bases, and 7 bases separated the two germline ends. The CDR3 is made up of 13 amino acids. The CDR3: CASSYNRDYGYTF. The CDR3 DNA follows: TGTGCCAGCAGTTACAACAGGGACTATGGCTACACCTTC.

The gene calls are TRBV7-9 and TRBJ1-3; 7 bases map to TRBD1. CDR1 is SEHNR and CDR2 is FQNEAQ in the germline V gene (reference sequence). The CDR3 extends over 16 amino acids. The trim removed 5 bases at V and 8 bases at J, leaving 15 bases unmatched. CDR3 sequence reads: CASSLPQGGSGDTIYF. The CDR3 bases are TGTGCCAGCAGCCTACCCCAGGGGGGATCCGGGGACACCATATATTTT.

The gene calls are TRBV5-1 and TRBJ1-4; TRBD1 aligns across 10 bases. Unmatched junction bases numbered 5, after V lost 5 bases and J lost 7 bases. From germline, CDR1 is SGHRS and CDR2 YFSETQ. The CDR3 has 14 residues. The CDR3 is CASRTGGGGEKLFF. As DNA, the CDR3 is TGCGCCAGCAGGACAGGGGGCGGTGGTGAAAAACTGTTTTTT.

This chain's CDR3 is CASSSTPAGTDTQYF. CDR3 sequence (DNA): TGCGCCAGCAGCTCGACGCCCGCGGGCACAGATACGCAGTATTTT. V and J are TRBV5-1 and TRBJ2-3; D not certain. Trimming removed 3 bases from V and 1 base from J, with 12 bases in between. Germline assignment: CDR1 SGHRS and CDR2 YFSETQ. There are 15 residues in the CDR3.

The J gene is TRBJ1-1, the V gene TRBV5-1; TRBD1 agrees at 7 bases. Germline trimming cut 6 bases from V and 5 bases from J; bases unmatched to any gene: 10. The CDR3 consists of 14 residues. Per germline, CDR1 SGHRS and CDR2 YFSETQ. The CDR3 region has the DNA TGCGCCAGCACCCTCTGGGGCAGGGGGACTGAAGCTTTCTTT. Encoded protein: CASTLWGRGTEAFF.

The sample holds one count of this clone. The chain joins TRBV9 to TRBJ2-6; the D gene is possibly TRBD1 (6 bases). This CDR3 has 15 amino acids. V lost 3 bases to trimming and J lost 1 base, with 8 bases between them. The germline V gene has CDR1 SGDLS and CDR2 YYNGEE. The CDR3 DNA reads as TGTGCCAGCAGCGCACAGGGTTCTGGGGCCAACGTCCTGACTTTC. Translated, it gives CASSAQGSGANVLTF.

This chain connects TRBV28 to TRBJ2-7; 8 bases agree with TRBD2. After removal of 5 bases from V and 9 bases from J, the junction contained 6 bases not matched to a gene. Per the germline V gene, CDR1 is MDHEN and CDR2 is SYDVKM. CDR3 length: 12 residues. For the CDR3, the DNA is TGTGCCAGCAGTACCGGGGGGGCAGGGCAGTACTTC. This gives the protein CASSTGGAGQYF.

The J gene is TRBJ2-2, the V gene TRBV12-3 or TRBV12-4; a weak D match, TRBD1 (6 bases). V lost 6 bases to trimming and J lost 7 bases, with 9 bases between them. CDR3 length: 12 amino acids. CDR3 coding DNA: TGTGCCAGCAGCTGGACAGTCGGGGAGCTGTTTTTT. Protein product: CASSWTVGELFF.

V usage is TRBV3-1 (or the pseudogene TRBV3-2) and J usage is TRBJ2-3; 8 nucleotides agree with TRBD1. CDR1 LGHDT and CDR2 YNNKEL come from the germline V gene (reference sequence). The CDR3 is made up of 14 amino acids. With V trimmed by 4 bases and J by 2 bases, 2 bases remained unmatched. The CDR3 here is CASSPGGSTDTQYF. The DNA for the CDR3 is TGTGCCAGCAGCCCAGGGGGCTCCACAGATACGCAGTATTTT.

The V gene is TRBV6-2 or TRBV6-3, the J gene TRBJ1-1; D call uncertain. V dropped 2 bases and J dropped 6 bases, with 16 bases sitting between them. The CDR3 has 15 residues. Germline V gene lookup returns CDR1 MNHEY and CDR2 SVGEGT. The CDR3 coding sequence is TGTGCCAGCAGTTACGGGCCCGGGGATTCCTCTGAAGCTTTCTTT. Its translation is CASSYGPGDSSEAFF.

This chain uses TRBV6-1 with TRBJ1-3; D is possibly TRBD1 (5 bases). Per the germline V gene, CDR1 is MNHNS and CDR2 is SASEGT. The CDR3 totals 16 residues. V was cut by 3 bases and J by 0 bases, with 12 bases left in between. DNA of the CDR3: TGTGCCAGCAGTGAGGGGCCCCTGGTCTCTGGAAACACCATATATTTT. It codes for CASSEGPLVSGNTIYF.

A few counts support this clone. V and J are TRBV30 and TRBJ1-2, with 12 bases lining up with TRBD1. The V gene's germline CDR1 is GTSNPN and CDR2 SVGIG (reference sequence). CDR3 length: 14 residues. J was trimmed by 8 bases and V by 7 bases; bases with no gene match: 11. The CDR3 here is CASSRLGTGGGYTF. The CDR3 DNA reads as TGTGCCTCATCGCGTCTAGGGACAGGGGGCGGCTACACCTTC. The complete variable domain, with remaining parts taken from reference TRBV30 and TRBJ1-2, reads SQTIHQWPATLVQPVGSPLSLECTVEGTSNPNLYWYRQAAGRGLQLLFYSVGIGQISSEVPQNLSASRPQDRQFILSSKKLLLSDSGFYLCASSRLGTGGGYTFGSGTRLTVV.

This clone was detected only a few times. The chain links TRBV28 to TRBJ1-5, with D perhaps matching TRBD1 (6 bases). The V and J ends lost 10 bases and 2 bases respectively, with 15 bases between them. Germline CDR1 reads MDHEN; CDR2 reads SYDVKM. The CDR3 is 14 residues long. CDR3 loop: CAIGRWTGNQPQHF. As DNA, the CDR3 is TGTGCCATCGGTCGTTGGACAGGCAATCAGCCCCAGCATTTT. Full variable domain (outside the CDR3, taken from reference TRBV28 and TRBJ1-5): DVKVTQSSRYLVKRTGEKVFLECVQDMDHENMFWYRQDPGLGLRLIYFSYDVKMKEKGDIPEGYSVSREKKERFSLILESASTNQTSMYLCAIGRWTGNQPQHFGDGTRLSIL.

This clone has just a few counts. The chain recombines TRBV11-3 with TRBJ1-1, with 7 positions matching TRBD1. V was pared by 5 bases and J by 4 bases, with 7 bases of the junction left unmatched. The germline gives CDR1 SGHNT, CDR2 YENEEA. The CDR3 runs 14 residues. This chain's CDR3 is CASSPDRASTEAFF. Here the CDR3 DNA reads TGTGCCAGCAGCCCCGACAGGGCTTCCACTGAAGCTTTCTTT.